One and the same sample provided the 11 T cell receptor beta chains below, sequenced in a study of cytomegalovirus exposure and HLA in healthy donors. Amplification used 60 Vbeta primers and 13 Jbeta primers. Libraries were prepared by immunoSEQ multiplex PCR; TCRdb keeps only in-frame clonotypes and omits some of them. Here the sample spans 60,000 or so clones, just under 85% being singletons. The sequencing sample was made of PBMCs. The receptors shown here come from a man aged 35 to 55 in good health and CMV-seronegative.

The rearrangement links TRBV7-2 to TRBJ1-4; 10 nucleotides match TRBD1. Per the germline V gene, CDR1 is SGHTA and CDR2 is FQGNSA. The CDR3 loop spans 16 amino acids. The J segment lost 3 bases and the V segment lost 0 bases, leaving 1 base of the junction unmatched. CDR3 region: CASSLAGTGANEKLFF. The CDR3 DNA follows: TGTGCCAGCAGCTTAGCCGGGACAGGGGCTAATGAAAAACTGTTTTTT.

The chain employs TRBV30 and TRBJ2-3; 7 bases line up with TRBD1. The CDR3 covers 14 residues. Germline lookup yields CDR1 GTSNPN and CDR2 SVGIG (reference sequence). Unmatched junction bases numbered 6, after V lost 2 bases and J lost 4 bases. The DNA of the CDR3 is TGTGCCTGGAGTATCCACAGGGGCTCAGATACGCAGTATTTT. It codes for CAWSIHRGSDTQYF.

CDR3 sequence reads: CASSLGQVHNSPLHF. In nucleotides, the CDR3 is TGTGCCAGCAGCTTGGGGCAGGTCCACAATTCACCCCTCCACTTT. The chain links TRBV5-6 to TRBJ1-6; D is unclear. There are 15 residues in the CDR3. Germline V lookup: CDR1 SGHDT, CDR2 YYEEEE. V was trimmed by 0 bases and J by 7 bases, leaving 11 bases between them.

The rearrangement joins TRBV9 to TRBJ1-2; unclear D gene. Trimming shortened V by 0 bases and J by 1 base, and 7 bases separated the two germline ends. Looked up from germline, CDR1 is SGDLS and CDR2 is YYNGEE. CDR3 length: 14 residues. For the CDR3, the DNA is TGTGCCAGCAGCGTAGGTCACAGTAACTATGGCTACACCTTC. This encodes CASSVGHSNYGYTF.

This clone was detected only once. V usage is TRBV2 and J usage is TRBJ2-1, with 8 bases fitting TRBD1. The V gene end was trimmed by 3 bases and the J gene end by 1 base; junction bases not matched to a gene: 5. Germline-derived CDR1 and CDR2 are SNHLY and FYNNEI. This CDR3 contains 16 residues. CDR3 sequence reads: CASSDPRDRSYNEQFF. The CDR3 DNA sequence: TGTGCCAGCAGTGACCCCCGGGACAGGTCCTACAATGAGCAGTTCTTC.

The CDR3 DNA reads as TGTGCCAGCAGCTTAGTGAGGTCCCGGGAGACCCAGTACTTC. Amino acid sequence: CASSLVRSRETQYF. The V and J genes are TRBV7-6 and TRBJ2-5; D gene unclear. This CDR3 contains 14 residues. Germline CDR1 SGHVS, CDR2 FNYEAQ. V shed 1 base and J shed 5 bases, with 11 bases lying between them.

This clone was detected only a few times. J is TRBJ1-5 and V is TRBV29-1; D is unresolved. The germline gives CDR1 SQVTM, CDR2 ANQGSEA. This CDR3 has 12 amino acids. Trimming cost V 4 bases and J 5 bases, with 9 bases left between them. The CDR3 DNA reads TGCAGCGTTGTCTGGGGAGATCAGCCCCAGCATTTT. Translation gives CSVVWGDQPQHF.

The chain recombines TRBV5-4 with TRBJ2-4; perhaps TRBD1 as D (6 bases). The V and J ends lost 1 base and 0 bases respectively, with 14 bases between them. Germline values: CDR1 SGHNT, CDR2 YYREEE (reference sequence). This CDR3 is built from 17 residues. CDR3 in amino acids: CASSLSAGVGAKNIQYF. DNA of the CDR3: TGTGCCAGCAGCTTGTCGGCAGGGGTAGGAGCCAAAAACATTCAGTACTTC.

The gene calls are TRBV13 and TRBJ1-4, with D unresolved. CDR1 is PRHDT and CDR2 is FYEKMQ in the germline V gene (reference sequence). This CDR3 comprises 13 residues. Trimming took 3 bases from V and 4 from J, leaving 6 bases between them. The CDR3 here is CASSFGGNEKLFF. CDR3 sequence (DNA): TGTGCCAGCAGCTTCGGAGGTAATGAAAAACTGTTTTTT.

J is TRBJ2-7 and V is TRBV19; 8 bases fit TRBD2. J gave up 3 bases and V 4 bases, and 2 bases lay outside the gene matches. This CDR3 is 13 amino acids long. Germline V lookup: CDR1 LNHDA, CDR2 SQIVND (reference sequence). CDR3 coding DNA: TGTGCCAGTAGTAGGGGACTAGACTACGAGCAGTACTTC. It codes for CASSRGLDYEQYF. The full variable domain, rest sourced from reference TRBV19 and TRBJ2-7, is DGGITQSPKYLFRKEGQNVTLSCEQNLNHDAMYWYRQDPGQGLRLIYYSQIVNDFQKGDIAEGYSVSREKKESFPLTVTSAQKNPTAFYLCASSRGLDYEQYFGPGTRLTVT.

This clone was recorded once. The chain is built from TRBV6-6 and TRBJ2-1; perhaps TRBD1 as D (7 bases). This CDR3 has 16 residues. V lost 2 bases and J lost 4, with 15 bases in between. Germline V CDR1 and CDR2: MNHNY, SVGAGI (reference sequence). The CDR3: CASSYTAGQRYNEQFF. The CDR3 DNA follows: TGTGCCAGCAGTTACACGGCGGGACAGAGATACAATGAGCAGTTCTTC.